These 18 T cell receptor beta chains originate from one sample sequenced in a study of Ad26.COV2.S vaccination and SARS-CoV-2 variants. TCRdb keeps only in-frame clones here, not all; method: immunoSEQ multiplex PCR. This repertoire shows approximately 410,000 clones, roughly 90% found once; its top ten account for 3.6%. Treatment of the sample: roughly 19 received Ad26.COV2.S at low or high dose, single or two shots; roughly 5 received placebo; per-sample allocation not given. Sampling was performed 63 days after the first vaccine or placebo injection. Source: peripheral blood, taken in a trial of Ad26.COV2.S vaccine versus placebo. The receptors were sampled from a person between 18 and 65 years old who received the Ad26.COV2.S COVID-19 vaccine or a placebo.

The chain is built from TRBV24-1 and TRBJ2-7; tentatively, D is TRBD1 (5 bases). The CDR3 spans 14 residues. V was cut by 1 base and J by 6 bases, with 12 bases left in between. In germline, CDR1 is KGHDR, CDR2 SFDVKD. The CDR3 here is CATSDLHTGAEQYF. The CDR3 DNA is TGTGCCACCAGTGATTTACATACAGGAGCCGAGCAGTACTTC.

The chain is built from TRBV11-3 and TRBJ2-2; TRBD1 aligns across 7 bases. Germline V gene data show CDR1 as SGHNT and CDR2 as YENEEA. This CDR3 has 15 residues. With V trimmed by 5 bases and J by 0 bases, 3 bases remained unmatched. CDR3 sequence: CASSGRGSNTGELFF. CDR3 sequence (DNA): TGTGCCAGCAGCGGCAGGGGGTCGAACACCGGGGAGCTGTTTTTT.

The chain couples TRBV7-2 to TRBJ2-7; weak D call: TRBD1 (5 bases). Germline V lookup: CDR1 SGHTA, CDR2 FQGNSA. The CDR3 is 14 residues long. Trimming left V 1 base short and J 2 bases short, with 9 bases between. In nucleotides, the CDR3 is TGTGCCAGCAGCTTAGGGGGCGGCACCTACGAGCAGTACTTC. Its protein product is CASSLGGGTYEQYF.

This clone was detected only once. The chain is built from TRBV30 and TRBJ1-6; TRBD1 might be the D (6 bases). V was cut by 0 bases and J by 10 bases, with 16 bases left in between. The CDR3 contains 15 residues. Germline CDR1 reads GTSNPN; CDR2 reads SVGIG (reference sequence). The CDR3 loop reads CAWSVRTASGSPLHF. The CDR3 coding sequence is TGTGCCTGGAGTGTTAGGACAGCTTCGGGCTCACCCCTCCACTTT.

Note on this clone: Sequence at one end of the junction differs from germline and may be a read error. V usage is TRBV7-2 and J usage is TRBJ2-6; possible D gene TRBD2, 5 bases. Per the germline V gene, CDR1 is SGHTA and CDR2 is FQGNSA. This CDR3 has 16 amino acids. The DNA for the CDR3 is TGTGCCAGCAGCCTAGCCCGGGTTTCTGGGGCCAACGTCCTGACTTTC. It specifies CASSLARVSGANVLTF.

The CDR3 is CASSLGSGGGNIQYF. CDR3 sequence (DNA): TGTGCCAGCAGTTTAGGATCAGGGGGCGGAAACATTCAGTACTTC. The V gene is TRBV27, the J gene TRBJ2-4; 8 bases match TRBD1. The CDR3 sequence is 15 residues long. The J segment lost 6 bases and the V segment lost 2 bases, leaving 6 bases of the junction unmatched. Germline lookup yields CDR1 MNHEY and CDR2 SMNVEV (reference sequence).

This rearrangement joins TRBV6-5 to TRBJ1-2, with D uncertain. The CDR3 covers 16 residues. V was shortened by 0 bases and J by 4 bases, with 15 bases between the two germline ends. Germline CDR1 MNHEY, CDR2 SVGAGI. The CDR3: CASSYSRIPSPYGYTF. In nucleotides, the CDR3 is TGTGCCAGCAGTTACTCGAGGATCCCCAGCCCCTATGGCTACACCTTC.

This clone appeared a single time. This chain uses TRBV5-4 with TRBJ2-6, with 7 positions matching TRBD1. Germline V CDR1 and CDR2: SGHNT, YYREEE (reference sequence). The trim removed 4 bases at V and 0 bases at J, leaving 10 bases unmatched. The CDR3 is 18 amino acids. CDR3 amino acids: CASSPDRRHLSGANVLTF. The CDR3 coding sequence is TGTGCCAGCAGCCCGGACAGGCGACATCTCTCTGGGGCCAACGTCCTGACTTTC.

The CDR3 loop reads CASSLVGGGLYNEQFF. The CDR3 nucleotides are TGTGCCAGCAGCTTAGTCGGCGGGGGGCTCTACAATGAGCAGTTCTTC. The V call is TRBV7-8, the J call TRBJ2-1, with 8 bases fitting TRBD2. This CDR3 comprises 16 residues. The V segment lost 1 base and the J segment 3 bases; nucleotides outside the gene matches: 5. CDR1 and CDR2 (germline): SGHVS, FQNEAQ.

V is TRBV29-1 and J is TRBJ2-3, with 15 positions matching TRBD2. This CDR3 spans 17 amino acids. V gave up 6 bases and J gave up 2 bases; unmatched junction bases: 9. The germline gives CDR1 SQVTM, CDR2 ANQGSEA. The CDR3 sequence is CSVSPGLAGGTTDTQYF. The CDR3 coding sequence is TGCAGCGTGTCACCGGGACTAGCGGGGGGCACCACAGATACGCAGTATTTT.

This chain connects TRBV29-1 to TRBJ2-5, with 13 bases aligning to TRBD2. The CDR3 is 14 amino acids. Unmatched junction bases numbered 6, after V lost 6 bases and J lost 5 bases. Germline lookup yields CDR1 SQVTM and CDR2 ANQGSEA. In DNA, the CDR3 is TGCAGCGTACTAGCGGGGGGGCCGGTGGAGACCCAGTACTTC. It specifies CSVLAGGPVETQYF.

This chain joins TRBV7-9 and TRBJ2-7, with TRBD1 matching 9 bases. The V gene end was trimmed by 5 bases and the J gene end by 7 bases; junction bases not matched to a gene: 9. Germline CDR1 and CDR2: SEHNR and FQNEAQ (reference sequence). The CDR3 covers 14 residues. The CDR3 here is CASSPGTGWGEQYF. The CDR3 DNA is TGTGCCAGCAGCCCCGGGACAGGGTGGGGGGAGCAGTACTTC.

This sequence joins TRBV4-3 and TRBJ1-2; D might be TRBD1 (5 bases). The V gene lost 1 base and the J gene lost 8 bases, with 14 bases spanning the gap. The germline V gene has CDR1 LGHNA and CDR2 YSLEER. The CDR3 is made up of 14 amino acids. The CDR3 loop reads CASSQGDGGKGYTF. DNA for the CDR3: TGCGCCAGCAGCCAAGGGGACGGTGGAAAAGGCTACACCTTC.

Here the CDR3 reads CASTEGRVGELFF. The CDR3 DNA sequence: TGTGCCAGCACCGAAGGCCGGGTCGGGGAGCTGTTTTTT. The chain is built from TRBV6-5 and TRBJ2-2; D is unclear. Germline values: CDR1 MNHEY, CDR2 SVGAGI. The CDR3 is made up of 13 amino acids. Deletions cut 7 bases from V and 7 bases from J, with 13 bases between.

This chain uses TRBV7-9 with TRBJ2-3; TRBD2 matches 9 bases. The CDR3 is made up of 14 amino acids. Germline loops: CDR1 SEHNR, CDR2 FQNEAQ (reference sequence). V lost 6 bases, J lost 7 bases, and 8 bases stayed unmatched. CDR3 amino acids: CASSFLAGQYTQYF. CDR3 sequence (DNA): TGTGCCAGCAGTTTTCTAGCGGGGCAGTATACGCAGTATTTT. Looking up the rest from reference TRBV7-9 and TRBJ2-3 gives the full variable domain: DTGVSQNPRHKITKRGQNVTFRCDPISEHNRLYWYRQTLGQGPEFLTYFQNEAQLEKSRLLSDRFSAERPKGSFSTLEIQRTEQGDSAMYLCASSFLAGQYTQYFGPGTRLTVL.

The chain recombines TRBV12-3 or TRBV12-4 with TRBJ2-5, with 9 nucleotides matching TRBD1. V gave up 8 bases and J gave up 5 bases; unmatched junction bases: 6. The CDR3 contains 13 residues. CDR3 protein: CASGSGTGETQYF. Here the CDR3 DNA reads TGTGCCAGCGGGTCCGGGACAGGGGAGACCCAGTACTTC.

CDR3: CASSFTSDREGTGANVLTF. The CDR3 DNA reads TGTGCCAGCAGTTTCACCTCAGACAGGGAAGGTACTGGGGCCAACGTCCTGACTTTC. The genes are TRBV6-2 or TRBV6-3 and TRBJ2-6, with 7 bases identical to TRBD1. V was clipped by 4 bases and J by 2 bases; unmatched bases: 14. The CDR3 is made up of 19 amino acids. Germline V gives CDR1 MNHEY, CDR2 SVGEGT.

This chain links TRBV11-2 with TRBJ2-5; 9 bases agree with TRBD2. Trimming at V came to 6 bases and at J to 4 bases, leaving 21 bases not matched to a gene. Germline CDR1 and CDR2: SGHAT and FQNNGV. CDR3 length equals 19 residues. The CDR3 DNA reads TGTGCCAGCAGTATGGAGGGTCTAGCGGGATTCCTCCTCGGAGAGACCCAGTACTTC. Protein sequence: CASSMEGLAGFLLGETQYF.